This T cell receptor (beta chain) was sequenced for a study of blood T cell repertoires in COVID-19. Study in general: Acute and convalescent COVID-19 specimens originated in the United States, Italy and Spain. The cDNA or gDNA used as material had been derived from T cells, B-cell-depleted T cells, or PBMCs.

Some clones are missing from TCRdb's copy, which holds only in-frame ones; the method was immunoSEQ multiplex PCR. The sample carries approximately 260,000 clones, approximately 86% recorded once. With V trimmed by 4 bases and J by 0 bases, 4 bases remained unmatched. The length of the CDR3 is 14 residues. Germline values: CDR1 SGHDT, CDR2 YYEEEE. Which cohort a participant joined came from the clinical history participants gave. This clone was counted a single time. The sequence was obtained from a woman aged 25 to 39 with acute COVID-19. This rearrangement joins TRBV5-6 to TRBJ2-7, with 7 bases identical to TRBD2. Sequenced material: PBMCs or T cells enriched from blood (not recorded which). CDR3 region: CASSNGDYSYEQYF. CDR3 DNA: TGTGCCAGCAGCAACGGGGACTACTCCTACGAGCAGTACTTC.